Listed here are 3 T cell receptor beta chains from one sample, sequenced in a study of T cell clusters in autoimmune cytopenias. Each sample's input was approximately 270 ng genomic DNA, 35,000 to 40,000 genome equivalents. TRB was amplified by touch-down multiplex PCR, primer pools A and B combined. TCRdb re-called the multiplex PCR reads; every CDR3 protein appears as one record, without DNA. The specimen's table records around 4,300 distinct CDR3 sequences. These data were also filed under a second study, of T cell repertoires in aging, cancer and after chemotherapy.

The sequenced material came from peripheral blood. The receptor set was obtained from a human donor in good health.

The rearrangement links TRBV7-9 to TRBJ2-1; with no DNA, the TCRdb D assignment of TRBD1 cannot be verified. In germline, CDR1 is SEHNR, CDR2 FQNEAQ (reference sequence). The length of the CDR3 is 15 residues. The CDR3 sequence: CASTGGGQVQNEQFF. The variable domain in full, completed from reference TRBV7-9 and TRBJ2-1, reads DTGVSQNPRHKITKRGQNVTFRCDPISEHNRLYWYRQTLGQGPEFLTYFQNEAQLEKSRLLSDRFSAERPKGSFSTLEIQRTEQGDSAMYLCASTGGGQVQNEQFFGPGTRLTVL.

This clonotype is identified as medium-sized (0.01 to 0.1%) from frequency. This chain links TRBV29-1 with TRBJ2-5; TCRdb outputs TRBD1, but without DNA this stays unchecked. Germline V CDR1 and CDR2: SQVTM, ANQGSEA. The CDR3 is made up of 13 amino acids. CDR3 residues: CSVESPRGETQYF.

This chain joins TRBV12-3 or TRBV12-4 and TRBJ2-7; TCRdb names TRBD1, which stays unverified in the absence of DNA. CDR3 length equals 14 residues. The CDR3 region is CASSLGLSQYEQYF.